Presented here are 8 T cell receptor beta chains from one specimen sequenced in a study of T cells in Graves' hyperthyroidism and ophthalmopathy. The TCR beta CDR3 regions underwent amplification using RNA transcripts as the source. Carried out on the TCR CDR3, a first-round RT-PCR used the HTBI primer set. TCRdb recomputed calls from the multiplex PCR reads with MiXCR, one row per CDR3 protein. The repertoire has fewer than 600,000 distinct CDR3 sequences, 14% of them found once; the top ten carry approximately 15%. The sequenced sample was blood. These receptors came from a woman in her thirties or forties with Graves' hyperthyroidism.

This clonotype was seen at least ten times. The rearrangement joins TRBV3-1 to TRBJ2-5; no clear D. The germline CDR1 and CDR2 sequences are LGHDT and YNNKEL (reference sequence). This CDR3 has 14 amino acids. V shed 6 bases and J shed 5 bases, with 16 bases lying between them. The CDR3 DNA is TGTGCCAGCAGTTTCAACGGGCCCTTGGAGACCCAGTACTTC. This translates into CASSFNGPLETQYF.

CDR3: CASSSGQGAANEKLFF. Written as DNA, the CDR3 is TGCGCCAGCAGCTCCGGACAGGGGGCGGCTAATGAAAAACTGTTTTTT. This chain links TRBV5-1 with TRBJ1-4, with TRBD1 identical over 11 bases. This CDR3 has 16 amino acids. Trimming took 3 bases from V and 3 from J; bases not matched to a gene: 4. In germline, CDR1 is SGHRS, CDR2 YFSETQ.

This clonotype came up once. V is TRBV5-5 and J is TRBJ2-1; D is perhaps TRBD2 (6 bases). The CDR3 contains 12 residues. CDR1 is SGHKS and CDR2 is YYEKEE in the germline V gene (reference sequence). V was pared by 1 base and J by 9 bases, with 8 bases between. The CDR3 here is CASSLYSGEQFF. The DNA of the CDR3 is TGTGCCAGCAGCTTGTATAGCGGTGAGCAGTTCTTC.

This rearrangement joins TRBV6-1 to TRBJ2-7; the D gene is possibly TRBD1 (6 bases). The CDR3 length is 14 residues. V was pared by 6 bases and J by 2 bases, with 14 bases between. Germline V gene data show CDR1 as MNHNS and CDR2 as SASEGT. This CDR3 is CASSRGQSTYEQYF. The DNA for the CDR3 is TGTGCCAGCAGCCGCGGACAGTCAACCTACGAGCAGTACTTC.

At least ten counts were recorded for this clonotype. The chain joins TRBV18 to TRBJ1-1; D might be TRBD1 (5 bases). Trimming shortened V by 3 bases and J by 0 bases, and 14 bases separated the two germline ends. The CDR3 loop spans 16 amino acids. Germline values: CDR1 KGHSH, CDR2 LQKENI. The CDR3 sequence: CASSPGARDMNTEAFF. The CDR3 DNA follows: TGTGCCAGCTCACCCGGGGCACGAGATATGAACACTGAAGCTTTCTTT.

There are a few counts of this clonotype. The chain has TRBV5-4 and TRBJ2-1, with TRBD2 identical over 7 bases. V lost 4 bases to trimming and J lost 1 base; unmatched junction nucleotides: 8. The CDR3 is made up of 16 amino acids. The V gene's germline CDR1 is SGHNT and CDR2 YYREEE (reference sequence). The CDR3 loop reads CASSPKSGKSYNEQFF. The CDR3 region has the DNA TGTGCCAGCAGCCCGAAGAGCGGGAAGTCCTACAATGAGCAGTTCTTC.

This clonotype was observed a handful of times. This chain joins TRBV4-1 and TRBJ2-7; D might be TRBD1 (6 bases). Germline values: CDR1 MGHRA, CDR2 YSYEKL. Trimming pared 1 base from V and 4 bases from J, leaving 14 bases between. The CDR3 covers 15 residues. The chain's CDR3 is CASSQARGTRYEQYF. CDR3 bases: TGCGCCAGCAGCCAAGCAAGAGGGACAAGGTACGAGCAGTACTTC.

There are many counts of this clonotype. The rearrangement links TRBV18 to TRBJ2-7, with 8 bases that match TRBD1. V lost 5 bases to trimming and J lost 5 bases; unmatched junction nucleotides: 8. The germline CDR1 and CDR2 sequences are KGHSH and LQKENI. CDR3 length: 14 residues. The CDR3 nucleotides are TGTGCCAGCTCATCCCGGACAGGGATGAACGAGCAGTACTTC. This translates into CASSSRTGMNEQYF.